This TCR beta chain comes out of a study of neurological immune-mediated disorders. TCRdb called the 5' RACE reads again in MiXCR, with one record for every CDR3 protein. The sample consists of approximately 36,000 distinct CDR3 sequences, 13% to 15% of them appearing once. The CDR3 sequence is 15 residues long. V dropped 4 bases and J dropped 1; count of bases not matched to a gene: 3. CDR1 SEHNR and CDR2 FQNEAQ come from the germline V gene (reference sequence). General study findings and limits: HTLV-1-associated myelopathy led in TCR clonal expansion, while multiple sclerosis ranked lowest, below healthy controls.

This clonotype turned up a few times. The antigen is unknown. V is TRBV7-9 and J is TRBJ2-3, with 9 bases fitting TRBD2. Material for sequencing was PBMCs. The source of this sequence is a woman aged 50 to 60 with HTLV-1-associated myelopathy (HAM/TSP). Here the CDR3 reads CASSSIAGGTDTQYF. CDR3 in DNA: TGTGCCAGCAGCTCAATAGCGGGGGGCACAGATACGCAGTATTTT.